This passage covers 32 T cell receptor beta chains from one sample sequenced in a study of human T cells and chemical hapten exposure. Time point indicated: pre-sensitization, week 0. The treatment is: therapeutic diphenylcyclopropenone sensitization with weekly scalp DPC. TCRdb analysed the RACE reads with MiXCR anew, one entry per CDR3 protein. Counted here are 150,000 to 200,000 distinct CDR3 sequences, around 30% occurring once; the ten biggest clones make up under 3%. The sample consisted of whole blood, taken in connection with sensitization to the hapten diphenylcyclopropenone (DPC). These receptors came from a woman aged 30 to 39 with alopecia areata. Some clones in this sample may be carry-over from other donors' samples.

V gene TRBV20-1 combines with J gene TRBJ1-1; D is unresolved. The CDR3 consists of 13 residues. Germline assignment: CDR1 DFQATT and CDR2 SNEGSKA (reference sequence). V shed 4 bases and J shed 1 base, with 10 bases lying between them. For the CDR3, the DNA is TGCAGTGCTAAAGAAGAAACGAACACTGAAGCTTTCTTT. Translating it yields CSAKEETNTEAFF.

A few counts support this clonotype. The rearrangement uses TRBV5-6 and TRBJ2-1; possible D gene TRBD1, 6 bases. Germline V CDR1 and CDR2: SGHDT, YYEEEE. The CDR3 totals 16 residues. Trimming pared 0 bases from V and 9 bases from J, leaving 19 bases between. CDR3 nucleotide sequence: TGTGCCAGCAGCTTGGCCGCTAGGTTAGGGGGAATTGAGCAGTTCTTC. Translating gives CASSLAARLGGIEQFF. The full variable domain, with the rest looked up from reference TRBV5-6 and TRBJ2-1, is DAGVTQSPTHLIKTRGQQVTLRCSPKSGHDTVSWYQQALGQGPQFIFQYYEEEERQRGNFPDRFSGHQFPNYSSELNVNALLLGDSALYLCASSLAARLGGIEQFFGPGTRLTVL.

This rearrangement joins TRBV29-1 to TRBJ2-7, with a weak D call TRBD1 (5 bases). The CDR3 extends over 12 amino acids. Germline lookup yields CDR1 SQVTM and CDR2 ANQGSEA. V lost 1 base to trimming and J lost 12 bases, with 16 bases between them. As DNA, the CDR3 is TGCAGCGTTGAAGGGAATTCAGGTCAGGGGTACTTC. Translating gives CSVEGNSGQGYF.

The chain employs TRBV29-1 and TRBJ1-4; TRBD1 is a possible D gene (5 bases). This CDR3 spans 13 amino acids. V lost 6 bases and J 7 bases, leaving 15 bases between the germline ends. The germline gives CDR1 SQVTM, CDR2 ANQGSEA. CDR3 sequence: CSVGGERGEKLFF. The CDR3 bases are TGCAGCGTCGGGGGGGAAAGAGGTGAAAAACTGTTTTTT.

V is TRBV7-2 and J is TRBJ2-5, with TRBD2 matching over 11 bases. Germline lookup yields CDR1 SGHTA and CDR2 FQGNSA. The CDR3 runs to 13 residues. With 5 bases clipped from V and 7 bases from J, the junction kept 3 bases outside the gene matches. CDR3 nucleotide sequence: TGTGCCAGCAGCCCCGGGACTAGCGGGACCCAGTACTTC. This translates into CASSPGTSGTQYF. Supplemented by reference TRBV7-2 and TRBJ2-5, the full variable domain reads GAGVSQSPSNKVTEKGKDVELRCDPISGHTALYWYRQSLGQGLEFLIYFQGNSAPDKSGLPSDRFSAERTGGSVSTLTIQRTQQEDSAVYLCASSPGTSGTQYFGPGTRLLVL.

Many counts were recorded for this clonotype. The CDR3 coding sequence is TGTGCCAGCAGATGGGCAGGTTTGGACTATGGCTACACCTTC. Its translation is CASRWAGLDYGYTF. This sequence joins TRBV28 and TRBJ1-2; D gene uncertain. V lost 6 bases and J 3 bases, leaving 14 bases between the germline ends. This CDR3 is built from 14 residues. CDR1 is MDHEN, CDR2 SYDVKM, per germline.

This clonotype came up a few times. Written as DNA, the CDR3 is TGTGCCAGCAGCTTTGCGGGTCTCAGGGGGGTAACCGAGCAGTACTTC. Its protein is CASSFAGLRGVTEQYF. V usage is TRBV7-2 and J usage is TRBJ2-7; a possible D gene is TRBD1 (7 bases). Germline V gene lookup returns CDR1 SGHTA and CDR2 FQGNSA. The CDR3 length is 16 residues. The V gene lost 3 bases and the J gene lost 6 bases, with 21 bases spanning the gap.

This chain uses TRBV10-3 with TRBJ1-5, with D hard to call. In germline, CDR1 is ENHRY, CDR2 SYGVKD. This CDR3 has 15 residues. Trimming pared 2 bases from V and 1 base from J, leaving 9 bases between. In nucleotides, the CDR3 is TGTGCCATCAGTGAGGCCCAGGACAGCAATCAGCCCCAGCATTTT. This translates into CAISEAQDSNQPQHF.

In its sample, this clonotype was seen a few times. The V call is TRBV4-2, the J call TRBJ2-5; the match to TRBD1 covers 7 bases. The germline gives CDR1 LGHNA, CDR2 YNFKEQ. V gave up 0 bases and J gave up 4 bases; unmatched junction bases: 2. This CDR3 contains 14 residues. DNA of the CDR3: TGTGCCAGCAGCCAAGATCGACAGGGAGAGACCCAGTACTTC. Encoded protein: CASSQDRQGETQYF.

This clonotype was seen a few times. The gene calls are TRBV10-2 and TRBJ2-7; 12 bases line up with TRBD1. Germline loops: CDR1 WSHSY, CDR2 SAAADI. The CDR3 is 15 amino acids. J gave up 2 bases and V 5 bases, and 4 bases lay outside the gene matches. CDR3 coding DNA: TGCGCCAGCAGTTCCGGGACAGGGGGCCCCTACGAGCAGTACTTC. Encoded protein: CASSSGTGGPYEQYF.

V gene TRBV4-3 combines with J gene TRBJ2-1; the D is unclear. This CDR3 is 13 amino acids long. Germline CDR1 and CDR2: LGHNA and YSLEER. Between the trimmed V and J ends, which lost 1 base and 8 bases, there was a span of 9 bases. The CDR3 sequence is CASSQARGYEQFF. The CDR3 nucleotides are TGCGCCAGCAGCCAAGCCAGAGGCTATGAGCAGTTCTTC.

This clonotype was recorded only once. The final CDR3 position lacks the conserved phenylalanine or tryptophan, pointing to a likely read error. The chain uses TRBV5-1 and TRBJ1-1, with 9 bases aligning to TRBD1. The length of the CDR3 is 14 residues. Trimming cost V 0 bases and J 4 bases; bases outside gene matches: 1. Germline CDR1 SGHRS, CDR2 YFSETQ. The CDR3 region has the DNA TGCGCCAGCAGCTTGGGACAGGGGGGCACTGAAGCTTTCATT. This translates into CASSLGQGGTEAFI.

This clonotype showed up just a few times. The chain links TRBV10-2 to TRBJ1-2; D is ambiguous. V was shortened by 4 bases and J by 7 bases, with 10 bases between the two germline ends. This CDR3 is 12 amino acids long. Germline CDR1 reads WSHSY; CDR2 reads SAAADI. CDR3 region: CASSATLAGYTF. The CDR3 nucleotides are TGCGCCAGCAGTGCTACACTAGCTGGCTACACCTTC.

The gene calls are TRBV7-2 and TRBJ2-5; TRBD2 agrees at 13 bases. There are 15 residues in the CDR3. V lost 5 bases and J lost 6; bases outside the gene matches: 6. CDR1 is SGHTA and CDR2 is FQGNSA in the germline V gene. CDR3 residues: CASSRLAGGAQTQYF. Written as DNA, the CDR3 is TGTGCCAGCAGCCGACTAGCGGGAGGCGCGCAGACCCAGTACTTC.

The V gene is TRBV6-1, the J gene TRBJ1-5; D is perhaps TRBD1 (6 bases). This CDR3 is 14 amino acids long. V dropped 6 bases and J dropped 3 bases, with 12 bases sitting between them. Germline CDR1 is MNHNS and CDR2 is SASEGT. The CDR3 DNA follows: TGTGCCAGCAGAATGCAGGGGTCCAATCAGCCCCAGCATTTT. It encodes CASRMQGSNQPQHF.

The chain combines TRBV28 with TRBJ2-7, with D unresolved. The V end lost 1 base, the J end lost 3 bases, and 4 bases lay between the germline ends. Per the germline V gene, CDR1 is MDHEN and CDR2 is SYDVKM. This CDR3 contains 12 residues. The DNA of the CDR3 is TGTGCCAGCAGTTTATTAAACTACGAGCAGTACTTC. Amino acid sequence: CASSLLNYEQYF.

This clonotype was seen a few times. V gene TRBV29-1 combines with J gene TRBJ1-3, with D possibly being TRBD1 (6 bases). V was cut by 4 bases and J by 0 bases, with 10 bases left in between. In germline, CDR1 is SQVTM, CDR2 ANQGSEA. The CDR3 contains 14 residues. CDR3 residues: CSVVGGNSGNTIYF. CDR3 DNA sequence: TGCAGCGTTGTGGGGGGCAACTCTGGAAACACCATATATTTT.

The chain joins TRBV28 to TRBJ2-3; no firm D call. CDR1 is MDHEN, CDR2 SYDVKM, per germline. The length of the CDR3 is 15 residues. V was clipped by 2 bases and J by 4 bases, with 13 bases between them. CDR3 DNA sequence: TGTGCCAGCAGTTTACCAGGTCCGGACGCAGATACGCAGTATTTT. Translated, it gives CASSLPGPDADTQYF.

CDR3 sequence: CASSLLPSGGDNEQFF. In DNA form, the CDR3 reads TGCGCCAGCAGCCTCCTTCCTAGCGGGGGGGACAATGAGCAGTTCTTC. The J gene is TRBJ2-1, the V gene TRBV5-1; 12 nucleotides align to TRBD2. The CDR3 is made up of 16 amino acids. V gave up 4 bases and J gave up 5 bases; unmatched junction bases: 7. Germline V gene lookup returns CDR1 SGHRS and CDR2 YFSETQ.

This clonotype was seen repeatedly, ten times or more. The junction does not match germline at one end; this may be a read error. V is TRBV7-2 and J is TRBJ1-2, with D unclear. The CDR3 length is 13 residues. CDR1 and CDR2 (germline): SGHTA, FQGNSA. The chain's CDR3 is CASSLGQDYGYTF. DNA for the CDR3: TGTGCCAGCAGTTTAGGGCAGGACTATGGCTACACCTTC.

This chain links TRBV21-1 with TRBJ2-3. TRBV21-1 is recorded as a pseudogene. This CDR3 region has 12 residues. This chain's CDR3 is CASSNEEDTQYF. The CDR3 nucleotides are TGTGCCAGCAGCAACGAAGAAGATACGCAGTATTTT.

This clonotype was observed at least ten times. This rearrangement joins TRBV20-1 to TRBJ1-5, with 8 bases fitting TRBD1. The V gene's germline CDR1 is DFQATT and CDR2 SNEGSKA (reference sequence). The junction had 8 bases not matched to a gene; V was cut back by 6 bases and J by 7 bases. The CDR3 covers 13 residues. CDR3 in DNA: TGCAGTGCCACGACAGGGGTGACCCAGCCCCAGCATTTT. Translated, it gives CSATTGVTQPQHF.

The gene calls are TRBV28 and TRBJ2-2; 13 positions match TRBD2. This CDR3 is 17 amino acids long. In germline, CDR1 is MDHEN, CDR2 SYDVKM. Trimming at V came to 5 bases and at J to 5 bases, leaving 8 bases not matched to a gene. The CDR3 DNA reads TGTGCCAGCAGTCCAATAGGGACTAGCGGGATAACCGGGGAGCTGTTTTTT. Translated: CASSPIGTSGITGELFF.

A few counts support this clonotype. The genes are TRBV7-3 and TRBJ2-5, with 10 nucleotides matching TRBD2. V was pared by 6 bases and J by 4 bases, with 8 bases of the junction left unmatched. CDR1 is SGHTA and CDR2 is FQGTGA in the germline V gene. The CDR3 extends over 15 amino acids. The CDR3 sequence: CASSVAGGKGETQYF. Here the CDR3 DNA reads TGTGCCAGCAGTGTAGCGGGGGGCAAGGGAGAGACCCAGTACTTC. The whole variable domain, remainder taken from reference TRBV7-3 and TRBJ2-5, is GAGVSQTPSNKVTEKGKYVELRCDPISGHTALYWYRQSLGQGPEFLIYFQGTGAADDSGLPNDRFFAVRPEGSVSTLKIQRTERGDSAVYLCASSVAGGKGETQYFGPGTRLLVL.

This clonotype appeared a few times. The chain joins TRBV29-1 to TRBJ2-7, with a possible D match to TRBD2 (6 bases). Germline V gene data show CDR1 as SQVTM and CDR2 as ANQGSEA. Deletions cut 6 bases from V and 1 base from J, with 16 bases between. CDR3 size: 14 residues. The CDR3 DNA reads TGCAGCGTCACTCCCGGAGGGCAGTCCTACGAGCAGTACTTC. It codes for CSVTPGGQSYEQYF.

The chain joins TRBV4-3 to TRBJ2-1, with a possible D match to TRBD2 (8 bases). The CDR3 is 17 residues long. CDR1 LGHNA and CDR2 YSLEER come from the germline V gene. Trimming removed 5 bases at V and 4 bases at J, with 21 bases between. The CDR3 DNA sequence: TGCGCCAGCAGCGGAGGAAGGGGGCGGGGGGTTTACAATGAGCAGTTCTTC. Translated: CASSGGRGRGVYNEQFF.

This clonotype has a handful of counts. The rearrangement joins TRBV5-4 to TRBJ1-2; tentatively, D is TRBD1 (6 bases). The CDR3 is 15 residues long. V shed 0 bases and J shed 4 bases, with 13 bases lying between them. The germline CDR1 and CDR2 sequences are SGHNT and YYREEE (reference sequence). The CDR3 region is CASSLAPGDSYGYTF. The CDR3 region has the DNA TGTGCCAGCAGCTTGGCCCCAGGGGACTCCTATGGCTACACCTTC. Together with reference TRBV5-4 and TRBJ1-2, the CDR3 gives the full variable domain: ETGVTQSPTHLIKTRGQQVTLRCSSQSGHNTVSWYQQALGQGPQFIFQYYREEENGRGNFPPRFSGLQFPNYSSELNVNALELDDSALYLCASSLAPGDSYGYTFGSGTRLTVV.

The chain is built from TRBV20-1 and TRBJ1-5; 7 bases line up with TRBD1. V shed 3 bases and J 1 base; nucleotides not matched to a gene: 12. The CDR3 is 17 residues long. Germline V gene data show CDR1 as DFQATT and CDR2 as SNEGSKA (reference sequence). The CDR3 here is CSARERGGRSSNQPQHF. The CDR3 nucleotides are TGCAGTGCTAGGGAAAGAGGGGGCAGATCAAGCAATCAGCCCCAGCATTTT.

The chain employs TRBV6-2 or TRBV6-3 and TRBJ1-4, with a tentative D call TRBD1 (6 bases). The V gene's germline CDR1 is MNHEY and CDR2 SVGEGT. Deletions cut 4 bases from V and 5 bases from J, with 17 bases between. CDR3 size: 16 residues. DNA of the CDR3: TGTGCCAGCAGTTCCCGCAGGGGCGCGGGCAATGAAAAACTGTTTTTT. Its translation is CASSSRRGAGNEKLFF.

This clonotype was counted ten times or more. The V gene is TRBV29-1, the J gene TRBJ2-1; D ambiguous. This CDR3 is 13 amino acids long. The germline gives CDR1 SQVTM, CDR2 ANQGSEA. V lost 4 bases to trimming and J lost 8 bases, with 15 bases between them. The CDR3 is CSVVLANRDEQFF. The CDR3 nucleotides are TGCAGCGTTGTTTTGGCGAATAGGGATGAGCAGTTCTTC.

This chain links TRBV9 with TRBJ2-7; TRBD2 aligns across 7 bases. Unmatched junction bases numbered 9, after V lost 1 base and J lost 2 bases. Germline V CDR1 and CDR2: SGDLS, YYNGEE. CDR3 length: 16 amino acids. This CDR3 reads CASSVSPGGQPYEQYF. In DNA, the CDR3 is TGTGCCAGCAGCGTATCCCCGGGAGGACAACCCTACGAGCAGTACTTC.

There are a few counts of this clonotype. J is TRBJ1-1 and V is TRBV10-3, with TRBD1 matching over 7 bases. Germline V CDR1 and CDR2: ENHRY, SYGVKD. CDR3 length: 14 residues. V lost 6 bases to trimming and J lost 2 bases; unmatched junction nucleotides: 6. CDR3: CAIREGQSNTEAFF. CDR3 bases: TGTGCCATCAGGGAGGGACAGTCTAACACTGAAGCTTTCTTT.